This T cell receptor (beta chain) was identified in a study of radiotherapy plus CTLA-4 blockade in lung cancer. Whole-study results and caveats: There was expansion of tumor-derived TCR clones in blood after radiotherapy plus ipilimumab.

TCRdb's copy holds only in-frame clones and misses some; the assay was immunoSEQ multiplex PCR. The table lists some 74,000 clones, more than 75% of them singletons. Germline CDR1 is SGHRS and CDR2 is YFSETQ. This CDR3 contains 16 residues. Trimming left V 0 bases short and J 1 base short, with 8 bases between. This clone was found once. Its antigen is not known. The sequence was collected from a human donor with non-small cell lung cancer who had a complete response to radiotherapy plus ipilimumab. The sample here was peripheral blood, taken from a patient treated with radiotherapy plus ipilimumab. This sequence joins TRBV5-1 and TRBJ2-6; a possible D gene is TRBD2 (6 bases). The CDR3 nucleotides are TGCGCCAGCAGCTTGGTGGGGACTTCTGGGGCCAACGTCCTGACTTTC. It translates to CASSLVGTSGANVLTF.